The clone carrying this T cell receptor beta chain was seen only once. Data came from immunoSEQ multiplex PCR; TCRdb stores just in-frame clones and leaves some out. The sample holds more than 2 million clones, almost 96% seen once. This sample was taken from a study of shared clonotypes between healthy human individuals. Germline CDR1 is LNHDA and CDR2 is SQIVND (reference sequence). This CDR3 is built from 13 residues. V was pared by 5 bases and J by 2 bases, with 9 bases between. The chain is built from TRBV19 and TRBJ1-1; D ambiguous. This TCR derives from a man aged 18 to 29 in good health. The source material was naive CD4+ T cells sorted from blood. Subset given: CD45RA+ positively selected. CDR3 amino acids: CASSPGENTEAFF. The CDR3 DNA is TGTGCCAGTAGTCCAGGAGAAAACACTGAAGCTTTCTTT.